The 32 T cell receptor beta chains reported below all come from one sample, sequenced in a study of control samples from healthy donors and cancer patients. Clones were sequenced by immunoSEQ multiplex PCR, and TCRdb holds only the in-frame ones, with some missing. The sample holds approximately 100,000 clones; 90% are singletons and the top ten take over 3%. The sequencing input was blood. These receptors were obtained from a woman aged 18 to 35 in good health.

The chain employs TRBV12-3 or TRBV12-4 and TRBJ2-2; D may be TRBD2 (5 bases). This CDR3 is built from 12 residues. V shed 6 bases and J shed 3 bases, with 5 bases lying between them. The DNA of the CDR3 is TGTGCCAGCAGACTAGACACCGGGGAGCTGTTTTTT. Translated, it gives CASRLDTGELFF.

This chain uses TRBV4-1 with TRBJ2-6, with TRBD1 identical over 7 bases. Unmatched junction bases numbered 6, after V lost 1 base and J lost 0 bases. This CDR3 is 18 amino acids long. CDR1 and CDR2 (germline): MGHRA, YSYEKL. For the CDR3, the DNA is TGCGCCAGCAGCCAAGGGACAGGCACCAACTCTGGGGCCAACGTCCTGACTTTC. Its protein is CASSQGTGTNSGANVLTF.

Only one count was recorded for this clone. The V call is TRBV9, the J call TRBJ2-3; the D gene could be TRBD1 or TRBD2 (5 bases each). In germline, CDR1 is SGDLS, CDR2 YYNGEE. CDR3 length: 15 residues. Trimming took 2 bases from V and 0 from J, leaving 10 bases between them. The CDR3 region has the DNA TGTGCCAGCAGCGTCCGGGACGGTAGCACAGATACGCAGTATTTT. Its translation: CASSVRDGSTDTQYF. The variable domain in full, with the rest retrieved from reference TRBV9 and TRBJ2-3, is DSGVTQTPKHLITATGQRVTLRCSPRSGDLSVYWYQQSLDQGLQFLIQYYNGEERAKGNILERFSAQQFPDLHSELNLSSLELGDSALYFCASSVRDGSTDTQYFGPGTRLTVL.

The chain carries TRBV10-2 and TRBJ2-3, with 11 bases matching TRBD2. This CDR3 contains 14 residues. V lost 5 bases, J lost 6 bases, and 4 bases stayed unmatched. Germline loops: CDR1 WSHSY, CDR2 SAAADI. The CDR3: CASSLSGGADTQYF. DNA of the CDR3: TGCGCCAGCAGTCTTAGCGGGGGGGCGGATACGCAGTATTTT.

This clone is a singleton in its sample. This chain connects TRBV7-3 to TRBJ2-1, with no clear D. This CDR3 is built from 13 residues. V lost 1 base, J lost 5 bases, and 6 bases lay in between. Germline CDR1 reads SGHTA; CDR2 reads FQGTGA. The CDR3 is CASSLMADNEQFF. CDR3 bases: TGTGCCAGCAGCTTAATGGCGGACAATGAGCAGTTCTTC.

This rearrangement joins TRBV5-8 to TRBJ1-5; a possible D gene is TRBD1 (6 bases). V gave up 4 bases and J gave up 3 bases, with 17 bases separating them. The CDR3 length is 16 residues. The V gene's germline CDR1 is SGHTS and CDR2 YDEGEE. The DNA for the CDR3 is TGTGCCAGCAGCCATGATCCCGACAGGATCAATCAGCCCCAGCATTTT. Translated: CASSHDPDRINQPQHF.

This chain links TRBV9 with TRBJ1-1; maybe TRBD1 (5 bases). Germline V gene data show CDR1 as SGDLS and CDR2 as YYNGEE. V was pared by 4 bases and J by 3 bases, with 10 bases between. The CDR3 runs to 13 residues. CDR3 residues: CASSFKGDTEAFF. Written as DNA, the CDR3 is TGTGCCAGCAGCTTTAAAGGGGACACTGAAGCTTTCTTT.

The V and J genes are TRBV19 and TRBJ2-6; D is perhaps TRBD2 (6 bases). Trimming cost V 5 bases and J 4 bases, with 21 bases left between them. Germline V CDR1 and CDR2: LNHDA, SQIVND (reference sequence). CDR3 length: 18 residues. The DNA for the CDR3 is TGTGCCAGTAGTGCGTCCCGGTTTAGGAGGGACGGGGCCAACGTCCTGACTTTC. Its translation is CASSASRFRRDGANVLTF.

The rearrangement links TRBV19 to TRBJ2-3, with TRBD2 matching over 13 bases. The CDR3 has 18 amino acids. The V gene end was trimmed by 3 bases and the J gene end by 0 bases; junction bases not matched to a gene: 6. Germline V gene sequence: CDR1 LNHDA, CDR2 SQIVND (reference sequence). CDR3 protein: CASSIVGTSGDSTDTQYF. The CDR3 DNA follows: TGTGCCAGTAGTATTGTGGGGACTAGCGGGGATAGCACAGATACGCAGTATTTT.

J is TRBJ2-1 and V is TRBV5-1, with 11 bases matching TRBD2. CDR3 length equals 16 residues. V lost 6 bases, J lost 5 bases, and 10 bases stayed unmatched. Germline assignment: CDR1 SGHRS and CDR2 YFSETQ. The CDR3 region is CASNFPSGGPHNEQFF. CDR3 bases: TGCGCCAGCAACTTCCCTAGCGGGGGGCCCCACAATGAGCAGTTCTTC.

The rearrangement joins TRBV5-6 to TRBJ2-3; 11 positions agree with TRBD2. Germline CDR1 and CDR2: SGHDT and YYEEEE. V gave up 1 base and J gave up 4 bases; unmatched junction bases: 2. The CDR3 has 15 residues. Written as DNA, the CDR3 is TGTGCCAGCAGCTTGACTAGCGGGGGATCAGATACGCAGTATTTT. This encodes CASSLTSGGSDTQYF. Combining the CDR3 with reference TRBV5-6 and TRBJ2-3 gives the whole variable domain DAGVTQSPTHLIKTRGQQVTLRCSPKSGHDTVSWYQQALGQGPQFIFQYYEEEERQRGNFPDRFSGHQFPNYSSELNVNALLLGDSALYLCASSLTSGGSDTQYFGPGTRLTVL.

V gene TRBV7-8 combines with J gene TRBJ1-1; D is possibly TRBD1 (6 bases). The CDR3 is 15 amino acids. The V and J ends lost 0 bases and 8 bases respectively, with 16 bases between them. Germline V gives CDR1 SGHVS, CDR2 FQNEAQ. CDR3 in amino acids: CASSLARGLGLEAFF. CDR3 bases: TGTGCCAGCAGCTTAGCGCGGGGGCTAGGATTGGAAGCTTTCTTT. The complete variable domain, with remaining parts taken from reference TRBV7-8 and TRBJ1-1, reads GAGVSQSPRYKVAKRGQDVALRCDPISGHVSLFWYQQALGQGPEFLTYFQNEAQLDKSGLPSDRFFAERPEGSVSTLKIQRTQQEDSAVYLCASSLARGLGLEAFFGQGTRLTVV.

The gene calls are TRBV6-5 and TRBJ1-1, with D possibly being TRBD1 (5 bases). V was shortened by 5 bases and J by 10 bases, with 20 bases between the two germline ends. Germline values: CDR1 MNHEY, CDR2 SVGAGI. The CDR3 is 14 amino acids. The CDR3: CASSTGANVGGAFF. The CDR3 bases are TGTGCCAGCAGTACCGGGGCCAACGTTGGGGGAGCTTTCTTT.

The rearrangement links TRBV2 to TRBJ2-3; TRBD1 might be the D (6 bases). The CDR3 spans 13 residues. Germline V gene sequence: CDR1 SNHLY, CDR2 FYNNEI. Trimming left V 4 bases short and J 1 base short, with 6 bases between. The DNA for the CDR3 is TGTGCCAGCAGTGGACAGGGCACAGATACGCAGTATTTT. Translating it yields CASSGQGTDTQYF.

The table lists this clone with a count of one. The genes are TRBV12-3 or TRBV12-4 and TRBJ1-5; no clear D. V was shortened by 3 bases and J by 7 bases, with 4 bases between the two germline ends. The CDR3 is 11 residues long. Here the CDR3 DNA reads TGTGCCAGCAGTTTTGGCCAGCCCCAGCATTTT. It codes for CASSFGQPQHF.

This chain uses TRBV2 with TRBJ2-3; 9 positions match TRBD2. CDR1 is SNHLY and CDR2 is FYNNEI in the germline V gene. CDR3 length equals 15 residues. With V trimmed by 6 bases and J by 5 bases, 9 bases remained unmatched. The CDR3 coding sequence is TGTGCCAGCAGATATCGGCGGGGGGGCCAAGATACGCAGTATTTT. Translated, it gives CASRYRRGGQDTQYF.

Only one count was recorded for this clone. The rearrangement uses TRBV15 and TRBJ1-1, with a tentative D call TRBD1 (5 bases). The germline V gene encodes CDR1 LNHNV and CDR2 YYDKDF (reference sequence). The length of the CDR3 is 13 residues. The V gene lost 0 bases and the J gene lost 7 bases, with 9 bases spanning the gap. The CDR3: CATSRELTVEAFF. CDR3 DNA sequence: TGTGCCACCAGCAGAGAACTGACAGTTGAAGCTTTCTTT.

The rearrangement uses TRBV5-5 and TRBJ2-1; tentatively, D is TRBD2 (5 bases). Germline V gives CDR1 SGHKS, CDR2 YYEKEE (reference sequence). The V end lost 1 base, the J end lost 7 bases, and 12 bases lay between the germline ends. This CDR3 spans 14 amino acids. CDR3 protein: CASSLFLGVNEQFF. In DNA form, the CDR3 reads TGTGCCAGCAGCTTGTTCCTCGGGGTAAATGAGCAGTTCTTC. The full variable domain, completed using reference TRBV5-5 and TRBJ2-1, is DAGVTQSPTHLIKTRGQQVTLRCSPISGHKSVSWYQQVLGQGPQFIFQYYEKEERGRGNFPDRFSARQFPNYSSELNVNALLLGDSALYLCASSLFLGVNEQFFGPGTRLTVL.

V usage is TRBV5-1 and J usage is TRBJ2-2; 8 bases are shared with TRBD1. From germline, CDR1 is SGHRS and CDR2 YFSETQ. This CDR3 contains 15 residues. The V and J ends lost 3 bases and 3 bases, in that order; junction bases with no gene match: 4. Here the CDR3 DNA reads TGCGCCAGCAGCTGGACAGGGACTTACACCGGGGAGCTGTTTTTT. As protein: CASSWTGTYTGELFF.

This clone was detected a few times. The rearrangement links TRBV7-2 to TRBJ1-1; tentatively, D is TRBD1 (5 bases). Per the germline V gene, CDR1 is SGHTA and CDR2 is FQGNSA. Trimming took off 1 base at V and 6 bases at J, with 9 bases between the two ends. This CDR3 region has 13 residues. CDR3 amino acids: CASSLVQGPEAFF. DNA for the CDR3: TGTGCCAGCAGCTTAGTGCAGGGACCTGAAGCTTTCTTT.

This chain joins TRBV9 and TRBJ2-5; no firm D call. V was clipped by 4 bases and J by 6 bases, with 13 bases between them. The CDR3 has 13 residues. CDR1 is SGDLS, CDR2 YYNGEE, per germline. CDR3 nucleotides: TGTGCCAGCAGCCCCAGAGGCCGTCAGACCCAGTACTTC. It encodes CASSPRGRQTQYF. Full variable domain (outside the CDR3, taken from reference TRBV9 and TRBJ2-5): DSGVTQTPKHLITATGQRVTLRCSPRSGDLSVYWYQQSLDQGLQFLIQYYNGEERAKGNILERFSAQQFPDLHSELNLSSLELGDSALYFCASSPRGRQTQYFGPGTRLLVL.

This chain uses TRBV2 with TRBJ2-7, with D possibly matching TRBD2 (6 bases). Per the germline V gene, CDR1 is SNHLY and CDR2 is FYNNEI. Trimming cost V 6 bases and J 2 bases, with 8 bases left between them. The length of the CDR3 is 12 residues. The CDR3 DNA reads as TGTGCCAGCAGGTCGGGGGCCTACGAGCAGTACTTC. This codes for CASRSGAYEQYF.

The chain employs TRBV6-6 and TRBJ1-2; no definite D call. There are 15 residues in the CDR3. V lost 6 bases, J lost 0 bases, and 14 bases lay in between. Germline CDR1 and CDR2: MNHNY and SVGAGI (reference sequence). The CDR3 DNA is TGTGCCAGCAGCCCCAGTGAGAGGGCTAACTATGGCTACACCTTC. This encodes CASSPSERANYGYTF.

V usage is TRBV24-1 and J usage is TRBJ1-2, with TRBD1 as a possible D gene (6 bases). With 2 bases removed from V and 3 bases from J, the gap between germline ends came to 15 bases. The CDR3 runs to 16 residues. Germline V gene sequence: CDR1 KGHDR, CDR2 SFDVKD. In DNA, the CDR3 is TGTGCCACCAGTGATTCGCTTACAGGGTCCGACTATGGCTACACCTTC. It translates to CATSDSLTGSDYGYTF.

The chain links TRBV4-1 to TRBJ2-3; 15 nucleotides match TRBD2. Looked up from germline, CDR1 is MGHRA and CDR2 is YSYEKL. The CDR3 covers 19 residues. The J segment lost 5 bases and the V segment lost 0 bases, leaving 9 bases of the junction unmatched. DNA for the CDR3: TGCGCCAGCAGCCAAGAATTCGGACTAGCGGGGGGGCAGAGAGATACGCAGTATTTT. Residues: CASSQEFGLAGGQRDTQYF.

This sequence joins TRBV5-1 and TRBJ1-2; D is perhaps TRBD1 (6 bases). The CDR3 is 15 amino acids. The V gene lost 0 bases and the J gene lost 7 bases, with 16 bases spanning the gap. Germline assignment: CDR1 SGHRS and CDR2 YFSETQ. CDR3 bases: TGCGCCAGCAGCTTGGACTTTGGGACACGAGCTGGCTACACCTTC. Encoded protein: CASSLDFGTRAGYTF.

V and J are TRBV25-1 and TRBJ2-5; D is perhaps TRBD1 (5 bases). Germline loops: CDR1 MGHDK, CDR2 SYGVNS. The V end lost 3 bases, the J end lost 4 bases, and 12 bases lay between the germline ends. The CDR3 runs to 14 residues. DNA of the CDR3: TGTGCCAGCAGTGACCCCAGGGTTGGAGAGACCCAGTACTTC. This gives the protein CASSDPRVGETQYF.

The V call is TRBV4-2, the J call TRBJ2-3, with 7 bases matching TRBD1. The CDR3 loop spans 14 amino acids. The V gene end was trimmed by 0 bases and the J gene end by 7 bases; junction bases not matched to a gene: 4. Germline CDR1 reads LGHNA; CDR2 reads YNFKEQ. CDR3 in amino acids: CASSQDRGFNTQYF. DNA of the CDR3: TGTGCCAGCAGCCAAGACAGGGGGTTTAATACGCAGTATTTT.

The rearrangement links TRBV6-2 or TRBV6-3 to TRBJ1-2; weak D call: TRBD1 (6 bases). This CDR3 has 13 amino acids. Trimming cost V 6 bases and J 4 bases, with 12 bases left between them. From germline, CDR1 is MNHEY and CDR2 SVGEGT. The chain's CDR3 is CASSGTRAYGYTF. CDR3 coding DNA: TGTGCCAGCAGCGGGACAAGGGCCTATGGCTACACCTTC.

V usage is TRBV28 and J usage is TRBJ2-7, with D perhaps matching TRBD1 (5 bases). The V end lost 6 bases, the J end lost 6 bases, and 18 bases lay between the germline ends. Germline loops: CDR1 MDHEN, CDR2 SYDVKM. The CDR3 sequence is 14 residues long. CDR3 residues: CASRSLQGPREQYF. CDR3 coding DNA: TGTGCCAGCAGATCGCTTCAGGGTCCACGCGAGCAGTACTTC.

V usage is TRBV5-1 and J usage is TRBJ2-3, with D unclear. Germline loops: CDR1 SGHRS, CDR2 YFSETQ. The CDR3 is 12 residues long. V dropped 2 bases and J dropped 5 bases, with 6 bases sitting between them. Here the CDR3 DNA reads TGCGCCAGCAGCTTCGTAGAAGATACGCAGTATTTT. This encodes CASSFVEDTQYF. The variable domain in full, with the rest retrieved from reference TRBV5-1 and TRBJ2-3, is KAGVTQTPRYLIKTRGQQVTLSCSPISGHRSVSWYQQTPGQGLQFLFEYFSETQRNKGNFPGRFSGRQFSNSRSEMNVSTLELGDSALYLCASSFVEDTQYFGPGTRLTVL.

The chain uses TRBV21-1 and TRBJ1-1; the D call in the table, TRBD1, was not verified against the DNA. TRBV21-1 is labeled a pseudogene. The CDR3 contains 19 residues. CDR3 in amino acids: CASSKVVGTGDMSSTEAFF. The DNA for the CDR3 is TGTGCCAGCAGCAAAGTAGTTGGGACAGGGGATATGAGTTCCACTGAAGCTTTCTTT.